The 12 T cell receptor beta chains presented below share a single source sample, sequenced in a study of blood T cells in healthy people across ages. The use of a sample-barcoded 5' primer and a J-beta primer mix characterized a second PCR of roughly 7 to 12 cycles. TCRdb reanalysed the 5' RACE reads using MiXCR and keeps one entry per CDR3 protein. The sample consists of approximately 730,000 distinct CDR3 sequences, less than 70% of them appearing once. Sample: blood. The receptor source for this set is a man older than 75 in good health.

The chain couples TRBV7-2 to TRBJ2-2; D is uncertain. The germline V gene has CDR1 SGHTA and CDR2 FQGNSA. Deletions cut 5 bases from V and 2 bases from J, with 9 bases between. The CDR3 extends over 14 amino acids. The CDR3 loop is CASSRGVNTGELFF. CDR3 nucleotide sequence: TGTGCCAGCAGCCGTGGGGTCAACACCGGGGAGCTGTTTTTT.

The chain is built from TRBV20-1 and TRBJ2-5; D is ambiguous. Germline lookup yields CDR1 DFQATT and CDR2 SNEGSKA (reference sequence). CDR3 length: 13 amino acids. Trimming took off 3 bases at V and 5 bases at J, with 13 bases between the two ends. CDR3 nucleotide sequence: TGCAGTGCTAGGCACAGTGGGGTTGAGACCCAGTACTTC. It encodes CSARHSGVETQYF.

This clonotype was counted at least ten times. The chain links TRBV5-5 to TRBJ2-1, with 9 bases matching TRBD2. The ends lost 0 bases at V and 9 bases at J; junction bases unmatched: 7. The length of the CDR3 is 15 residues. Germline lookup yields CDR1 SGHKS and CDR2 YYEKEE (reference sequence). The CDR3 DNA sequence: TGTGCCAGCAGCTTGGACGCGGGAGGGTCGGGTGAGCAGTTCTTC. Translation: CASSLDAGGSGEQFF.

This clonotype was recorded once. CDR3 in amino acids: CSARDRGFSNQPQHF. The CDR3 nucleotides are TGCAGTGCTAGAGACAGGGGGTTCAGCAATCAGCCCCAGCATTTT. The genes are TRBV20-1 and TRBJ1-5; 7 bases are a match to TRBD1. The CDR3 is made up of 15 amino acids. CDR1 DFQATT and CDR2 SNEGSKA come from the germline V gene (reference sequence). V shed 0 bases, J shed 1 base, and the junction held 3 bases outside the gene matches.

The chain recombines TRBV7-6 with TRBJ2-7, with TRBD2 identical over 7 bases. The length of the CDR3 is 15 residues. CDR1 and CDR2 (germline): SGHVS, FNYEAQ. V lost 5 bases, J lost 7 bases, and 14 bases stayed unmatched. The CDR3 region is CASSPFGAGVGEQYF. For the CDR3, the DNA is TGTGCCAGCAGCCCTTTTGGCGCGGGAGTGGGTGAGCAGTACTTC.

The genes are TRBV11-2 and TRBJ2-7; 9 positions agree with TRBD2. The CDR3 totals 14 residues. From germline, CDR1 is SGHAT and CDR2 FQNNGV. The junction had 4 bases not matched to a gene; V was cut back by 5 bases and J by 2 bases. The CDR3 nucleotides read TGTGCCAGCAGCGGTGGCGGGGGGGCCTACGAGCAGTACTTC. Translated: CASSGGGGAYEQYF.

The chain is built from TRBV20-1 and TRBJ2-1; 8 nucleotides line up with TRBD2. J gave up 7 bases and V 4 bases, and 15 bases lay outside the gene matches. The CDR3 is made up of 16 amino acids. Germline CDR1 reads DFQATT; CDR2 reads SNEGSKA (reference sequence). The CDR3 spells CSATPYGGGTRNEQFF. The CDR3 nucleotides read TGCAGTGCTACTCCTTACGGGGGAGGGACTAGGAATGAGCAGTTCTTC.

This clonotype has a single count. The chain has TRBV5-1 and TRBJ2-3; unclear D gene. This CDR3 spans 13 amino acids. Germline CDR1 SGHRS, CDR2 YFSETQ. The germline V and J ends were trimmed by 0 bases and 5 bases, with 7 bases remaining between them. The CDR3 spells CASSLGLLDTQYF. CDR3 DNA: TGCGCCAGCAGCTTGGGACTCCTAGATACGCAGTATTTT.

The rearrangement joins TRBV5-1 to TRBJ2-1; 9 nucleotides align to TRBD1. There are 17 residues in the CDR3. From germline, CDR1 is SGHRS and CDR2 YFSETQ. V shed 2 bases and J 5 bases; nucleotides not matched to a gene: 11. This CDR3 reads CASSFIWGQGTNNEQFF. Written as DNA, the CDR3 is TGCGCCAGCAGCTTCATATGGGGACAGGGTACTAACAATGAGCAGTTCTTC.

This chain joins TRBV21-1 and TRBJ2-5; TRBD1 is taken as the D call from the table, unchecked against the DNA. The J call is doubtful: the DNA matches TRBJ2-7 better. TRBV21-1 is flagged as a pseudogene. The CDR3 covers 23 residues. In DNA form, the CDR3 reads TGTGCCAGCAGCAAAGGTCGCATTCGACCCCCGCTCCCCACGAACCTGTCCACCTACGAGCAGTACTTC. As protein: CASSKGRIRPPLPTNLSTYEQYF.

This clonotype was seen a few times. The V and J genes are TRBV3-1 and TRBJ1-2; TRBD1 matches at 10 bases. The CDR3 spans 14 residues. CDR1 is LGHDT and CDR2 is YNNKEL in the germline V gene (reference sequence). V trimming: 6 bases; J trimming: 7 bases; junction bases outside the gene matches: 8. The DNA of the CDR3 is TGTGCCAGCAGACCTCTGGGACAGGGGACTGGCTACACCTTC. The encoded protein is CASRPLGQGTGYTF.

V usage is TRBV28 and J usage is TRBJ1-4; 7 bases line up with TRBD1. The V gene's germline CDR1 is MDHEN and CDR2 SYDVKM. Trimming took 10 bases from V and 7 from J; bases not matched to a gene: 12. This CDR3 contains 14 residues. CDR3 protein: CAIQGGGQSEKLFF. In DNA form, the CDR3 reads TGTGCCATCCAGGGTGGGGGACAGAGTGAAAAACTGTTTTTT.